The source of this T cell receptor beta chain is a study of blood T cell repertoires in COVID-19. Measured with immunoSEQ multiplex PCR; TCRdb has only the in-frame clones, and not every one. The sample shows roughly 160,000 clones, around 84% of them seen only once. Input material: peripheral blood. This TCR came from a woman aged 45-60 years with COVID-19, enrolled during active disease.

The CDR3 is CASSDAFTKSSYNEQFF. The CDR3 DNA sequence: TGTGCCAGCAGTGACGCTTTTACGAAGAGCTCCTACAATGAGCAGTTCTTC. The V gene is TRBV6-4, the J gene TRBJ2-1; D uncertain. The CDR3 length is 17 residues. CDR1 and CDR2 from the germline V gene are MRHNA and SNTAGT. With 2 bases removed from V and 0 bases from J, the gap between germline ends came to 14 bases.